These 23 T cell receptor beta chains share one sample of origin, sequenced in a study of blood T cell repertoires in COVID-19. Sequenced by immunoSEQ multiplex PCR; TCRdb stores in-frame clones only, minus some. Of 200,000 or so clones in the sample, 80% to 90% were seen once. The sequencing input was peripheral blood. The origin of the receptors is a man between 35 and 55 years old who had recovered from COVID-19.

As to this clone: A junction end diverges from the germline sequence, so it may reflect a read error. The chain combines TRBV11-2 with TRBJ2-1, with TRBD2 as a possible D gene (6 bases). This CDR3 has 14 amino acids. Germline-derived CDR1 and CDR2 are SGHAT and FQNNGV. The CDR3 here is CASSLRDPYNEQFF. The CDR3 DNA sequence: TGTGCCAGCAGCTTGCGGGACCCCTATAATGAGCAGTTCTTC.

CDR3 region: CATSRSRSEDQPQHF. DNA of the CDR3: TGTGCCACCAGCAGATCGAGGTCCGAGGATCAGCCCCAGCATTTT. This chain joins TRBV15 and TRBJ1-5; D is undetermined. The CDR3 is 15 amino acids. The V end was cut by 2 bases, the J end by 5 bases, with 13 bases between. The germline V gene encodes CDR1 LNHNV and CDR2 YYDKDF (reference sequence).

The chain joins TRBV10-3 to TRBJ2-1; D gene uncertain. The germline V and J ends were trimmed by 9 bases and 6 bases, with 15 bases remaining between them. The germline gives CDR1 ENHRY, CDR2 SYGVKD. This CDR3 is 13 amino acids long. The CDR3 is CAMRLELGNEQFF. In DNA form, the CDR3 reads TGTGCCATGCGACTTGAGCTCGGCAATGAGCAGTTCTTC.

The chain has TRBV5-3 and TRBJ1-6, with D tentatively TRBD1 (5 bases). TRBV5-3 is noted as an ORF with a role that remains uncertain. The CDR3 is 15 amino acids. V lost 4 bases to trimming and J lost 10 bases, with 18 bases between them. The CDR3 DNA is TGTGCCAGAAGCCCTCGCGGGGCCCTAGGGTCACCCCTCCACTTT. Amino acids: CARSPRGALGSPLHF.

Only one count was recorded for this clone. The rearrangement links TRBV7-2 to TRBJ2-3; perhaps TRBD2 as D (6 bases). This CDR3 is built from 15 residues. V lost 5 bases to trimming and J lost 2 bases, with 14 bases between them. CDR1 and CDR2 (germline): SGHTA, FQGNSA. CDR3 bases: TGTGCCAGCAGCGTCGGGAGCGGCTTCACAGATACGCAGTATTTT. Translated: CASSVGSGFTDTQYF.

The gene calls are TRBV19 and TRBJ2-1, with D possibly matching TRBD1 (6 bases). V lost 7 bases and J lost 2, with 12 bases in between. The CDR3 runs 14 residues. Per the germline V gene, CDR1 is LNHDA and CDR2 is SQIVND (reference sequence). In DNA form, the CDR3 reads TGTGCCAGTAATCCCACAGGGACCTACAATGAGCAGTTCTTC. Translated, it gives CASNPTGTYNEQFF.

CDR3 residues: CASSHGRLTTNQPQHF. The CDR3 bases are TGTGCCAGCAGCCACGGACGGTTGACTACTAATCAGCCCCAGCATTTT. V is TRBV3-1 (or the pseudogene TRBV3-2) and J is TRBJ1-5; D unresolved. Trimming shortened V by 3 bases and J by 4 bases, and 16 bases separated the two germline ends. The CDR3 has 16 amino acids. The germline CDR1 and CDR2 sequences are LGHDT and YNNKEL (reference sequence).

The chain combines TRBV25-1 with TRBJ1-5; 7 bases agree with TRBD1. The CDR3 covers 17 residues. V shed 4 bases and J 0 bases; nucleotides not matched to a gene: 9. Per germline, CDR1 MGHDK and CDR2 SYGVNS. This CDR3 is CASSARDSAYSNQPQHF. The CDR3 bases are TGTGCCAGCAGTGCTCGGGACAGCGCGTATAGCAATCAGCCCCAGCATTTT.

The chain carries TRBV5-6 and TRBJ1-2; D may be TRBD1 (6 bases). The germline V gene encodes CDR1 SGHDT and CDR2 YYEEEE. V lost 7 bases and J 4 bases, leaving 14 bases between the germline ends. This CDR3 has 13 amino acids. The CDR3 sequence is CASGGQRSYGYTF. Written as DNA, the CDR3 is TGTGCCAGCGGGGGACAACGCTCCTATGGCTACACCTTC.

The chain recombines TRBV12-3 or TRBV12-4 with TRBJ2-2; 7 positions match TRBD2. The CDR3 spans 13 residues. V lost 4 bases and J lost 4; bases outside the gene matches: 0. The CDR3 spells CASSSGGTGELFF. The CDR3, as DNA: TGTGCCAGCAGTTCGGGAGGCACCGGGGAGCTGTTTTTT.

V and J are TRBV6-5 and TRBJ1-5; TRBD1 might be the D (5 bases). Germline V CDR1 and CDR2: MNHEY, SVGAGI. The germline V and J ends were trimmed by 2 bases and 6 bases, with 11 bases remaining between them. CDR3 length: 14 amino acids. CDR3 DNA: TGTGCCAGCAGTTACGGGGGGGATGGTCAGCCCCAGCATTTT. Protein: CASSYGGDGQPQHF.

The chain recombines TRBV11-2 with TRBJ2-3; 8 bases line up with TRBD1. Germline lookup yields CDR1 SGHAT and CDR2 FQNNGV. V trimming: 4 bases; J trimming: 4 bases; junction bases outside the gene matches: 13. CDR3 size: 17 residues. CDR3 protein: CASSYTGVQGVSDTQYF. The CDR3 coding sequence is TGTGCCAGCAGCTACACCGGCGTACAGGGGGTTTCAGATACGCAGTATTTT.

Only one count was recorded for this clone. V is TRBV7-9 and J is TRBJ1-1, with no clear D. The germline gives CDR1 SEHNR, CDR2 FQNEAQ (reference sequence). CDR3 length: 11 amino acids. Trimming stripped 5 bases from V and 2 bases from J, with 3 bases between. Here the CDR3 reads CASSLNTEAFF. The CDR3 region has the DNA TGTGCCAGCAGCCTTAACACTGAAGCTTTCTTT.

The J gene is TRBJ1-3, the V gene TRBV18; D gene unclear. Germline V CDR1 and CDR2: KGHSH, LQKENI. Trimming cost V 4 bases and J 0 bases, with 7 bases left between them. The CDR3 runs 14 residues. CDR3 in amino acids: CASSLEHSGNTIYF. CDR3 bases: TGTGCCAGCTCACTCGAGCACTCTGGAAACACCATATATTTT.

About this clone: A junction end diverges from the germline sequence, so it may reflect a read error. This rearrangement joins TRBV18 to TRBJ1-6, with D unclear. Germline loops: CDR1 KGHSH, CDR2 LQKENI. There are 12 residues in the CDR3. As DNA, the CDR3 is TGTGCCAGCTCACTCGGCGGCGGAGCGTCCCGTTTT. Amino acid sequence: CASSLGGGASRF.

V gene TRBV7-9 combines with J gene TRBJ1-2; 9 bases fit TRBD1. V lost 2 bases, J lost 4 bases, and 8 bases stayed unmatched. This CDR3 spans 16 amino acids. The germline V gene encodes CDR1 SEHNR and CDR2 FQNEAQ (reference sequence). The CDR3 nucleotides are TGTGCCAGCAGCTTAACGGGACAGGGCGTAGTCTATGGCTACACCTTC. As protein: CASSLTGQGVVYGYTF.

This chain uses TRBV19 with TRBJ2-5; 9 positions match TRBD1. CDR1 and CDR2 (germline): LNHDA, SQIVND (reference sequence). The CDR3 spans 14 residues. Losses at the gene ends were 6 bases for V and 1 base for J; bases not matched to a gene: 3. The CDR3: CASRKTGGQETQYF. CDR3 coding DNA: TGTGCCAGTAGAAAGACAGGGGGCCAAGAGACCCAGTACTTC.

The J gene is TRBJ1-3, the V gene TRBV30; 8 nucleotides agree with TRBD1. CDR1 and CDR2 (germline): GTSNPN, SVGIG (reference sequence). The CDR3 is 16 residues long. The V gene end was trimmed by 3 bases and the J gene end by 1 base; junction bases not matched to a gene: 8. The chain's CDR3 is CAWSSSRTGSGNTIYF. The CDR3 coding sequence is TGTGCCTGGAGCTCCTCGAGGACAGGGTCTGGAAACACCATATATTTT.

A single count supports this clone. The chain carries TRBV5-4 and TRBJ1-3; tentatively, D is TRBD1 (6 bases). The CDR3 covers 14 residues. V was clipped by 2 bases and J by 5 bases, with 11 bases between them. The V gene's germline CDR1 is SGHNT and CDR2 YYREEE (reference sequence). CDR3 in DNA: TGTGCCAGCAGCTTAGCGGGGGGCAGAAACACCATATATTTT. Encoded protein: CASSLAGGRNTIYF.

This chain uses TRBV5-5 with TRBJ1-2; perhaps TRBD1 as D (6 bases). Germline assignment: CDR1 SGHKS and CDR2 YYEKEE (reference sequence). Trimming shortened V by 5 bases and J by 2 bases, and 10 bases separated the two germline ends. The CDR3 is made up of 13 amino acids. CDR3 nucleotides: TGTGCCAGCAGACAGGGCCCCAACTATGGCTACACCTTC. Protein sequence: CASRQGPNYGYTF.

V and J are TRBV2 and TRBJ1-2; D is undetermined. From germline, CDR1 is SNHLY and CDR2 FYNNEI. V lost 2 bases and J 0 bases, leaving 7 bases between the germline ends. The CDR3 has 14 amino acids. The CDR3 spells CASSENSPNYGYTF. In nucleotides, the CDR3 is TGTGCCAGCAGTGAAAACAGTCCTAACTATGGCTACACCTTC.

The CDR3 sequence: CASSKMLMDRVETQYF. Written as DNA, the CDR3 is TGTGCCAGCAGTAAAATGCTAATGGACAGGGTGGAGACCCAGTACTTC. The chain couples TRBV6-2 or TRBV6-3 to TRBJ2-5; TRBD1 agrees at 8 bases. J lost 5 bases, V lost 5 bases, and 13 bases had no gene match. The CDR3 loop spans 16 amino acids. The germline CDR1 and CDR2 sequences are MNHEY and SVGEGT.

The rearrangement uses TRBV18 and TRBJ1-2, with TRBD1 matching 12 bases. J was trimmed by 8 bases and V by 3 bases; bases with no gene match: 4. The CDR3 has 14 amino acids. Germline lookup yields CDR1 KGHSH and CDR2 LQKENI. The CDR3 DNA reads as TGTGCCAGCTCACCTGGGGACAGGGGGCACGGCTACACCTTC. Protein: CASSPGDRGHGYTF. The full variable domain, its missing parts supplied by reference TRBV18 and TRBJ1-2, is NAGVMQNPRHLVRRRGQEARLRCSPMKGHSHVYWYRQLPEEGLKFMVYLQKENIIDESGMPKERFSAEFPKEGPSILRIQQVVRGDSAAYFCASSPGDRGHGYTFGSGTRLTVV.